This TCR beta chain was found in a study of cytomegalovirus exposure and HLA in healthy donors. General observations from the study: Accurate prediction of most subjects' HLA-A and HLA-B alleles from TCR beta sequences was reported. The majority of TCR sequences were rare, yet some public TCRs appeared in many donors.

V gave up 3 bases and J gave up 3 bases, with 12 bases separating them. Per germline, CDR1 SGDLS and CDR2 YYNGEE. The CDR3 has 14 residues. With 60 Vbeta and 13 Jbeta primers, the PCR was carried out. The protocol was immunoSEQ multiplex PCR, while the TCRdb copy is restricted to in-frame clones and leaves out a portion. Seen here are approximately 170,000 clones, 70% observed once, and the top ten hold about 4.3%. Points on this clone: The antigen remains unidentified.

The TCR sequence derives from a man aged 18 to 30 in good health and CMV-seropositive. The sequenced sample consisted of PBMCs. This chain uses TRBV9 with TRBJ1-1; the D is unclear. CDR3 in amino acids: CASSASRLDTEAFF. CDR3 bases: TGTGCCAGCAGCGCCTCCAGATTGGACACTGAAGCTTTCTTT.